The clone carrying this T cell receptor beta chain showed up many times. Regarding time point: newly diagnosed GD, antithyroid drugs for less than 3 months. RNA isolated from PBMCs was used to make the TCR library. Through Arm-PCR of CDR3 regions and iRepertoire HTBI primers, TCR beta libraries were built. MiXCR, applied by TCRdb to the multiplex PCR reads, yields one record per CDR3 protein. The repertoire holds about 200,000 distinct CDR3 sequences, approximately 18% seen once, with 12% in the top ten. The sample comes from a study of regulatory T cells in long-lasting Graves disease. These data also formed part of another study, on T cells in Graves' hyperthyroidism and ophthalmopathy.

The clonotype was recovered from a woman aged 25 to 39 with Graves disease. The sequenced sample was peripheral blood mononuclear cells (PBMCs), obtained at new diagnosis, from a patient treated with antithyroid drugs.

The CDR3 reads CASSPRTAGSQETQYF. The CDR3 DNA reads as TGTGCCAGTAGTCCTAGAACGGCGGGGTCCCAAGAGACCCAGTACTTC. The rearrangement links TRBV19 to TRBJ2-5; D is perhaps TRBD2 (6 bases). The germline CDR1 and CDR2 sequences are LNHDA and SQIVND (reference sequence). The V end was cut by 5 bases, the J end by 1 base, with 17 bases between. The length of the CDR3 is 16 residues.